This TCR beta chain was retrieved from a study of neurological immune-mediated disorders. Many counts were recorded for this clonotype. MiXCR, applied by TCRdb to the 5' RACE reads, yields one record per CDR3 protein. The top ten hold approximately 12% of the sample, which has 57,000 or so distinct CDR3 sequences, roughly 9.8% seen once. Germline loops: CDR1 MNHEY, CDR2 SVGAGI. V lost 6 bases, J lost 0 bases, and 12 bases lay in between. The CDR3 sequence is 16 residues long. Time point denoted: longitudinal time-point 2. The clonotype comes from a man aged 25-45 years in good health. Sequenced: PBMCs. This rearrangement joins TRBV6-5 to TRBJ2-6; weak D call: TRBD1 (6 bases). This CDR3 is CASRGTLISGANVLTF. The CDR3 nucleotides are TGTGCCAGCAGAGGGACACTGATCTCTGGGGCCAACGTCCTGACTTTC.